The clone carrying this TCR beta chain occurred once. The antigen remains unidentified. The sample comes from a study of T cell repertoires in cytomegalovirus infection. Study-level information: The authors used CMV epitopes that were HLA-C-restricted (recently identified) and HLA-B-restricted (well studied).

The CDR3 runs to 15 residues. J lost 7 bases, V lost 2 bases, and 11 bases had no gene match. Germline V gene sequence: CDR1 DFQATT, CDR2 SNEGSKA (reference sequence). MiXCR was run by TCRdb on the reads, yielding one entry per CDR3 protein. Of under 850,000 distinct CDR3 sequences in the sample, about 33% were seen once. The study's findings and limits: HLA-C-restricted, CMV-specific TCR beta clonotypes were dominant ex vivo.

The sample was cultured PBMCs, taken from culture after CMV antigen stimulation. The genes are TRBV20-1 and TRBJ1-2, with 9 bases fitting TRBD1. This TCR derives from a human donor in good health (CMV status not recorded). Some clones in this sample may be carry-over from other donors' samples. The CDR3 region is CSARFGGQGPGGYTF. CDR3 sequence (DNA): TGCAGTGCTAGATTTGGCGGACAGGGGCCCGGTGGCTACACCTTC.